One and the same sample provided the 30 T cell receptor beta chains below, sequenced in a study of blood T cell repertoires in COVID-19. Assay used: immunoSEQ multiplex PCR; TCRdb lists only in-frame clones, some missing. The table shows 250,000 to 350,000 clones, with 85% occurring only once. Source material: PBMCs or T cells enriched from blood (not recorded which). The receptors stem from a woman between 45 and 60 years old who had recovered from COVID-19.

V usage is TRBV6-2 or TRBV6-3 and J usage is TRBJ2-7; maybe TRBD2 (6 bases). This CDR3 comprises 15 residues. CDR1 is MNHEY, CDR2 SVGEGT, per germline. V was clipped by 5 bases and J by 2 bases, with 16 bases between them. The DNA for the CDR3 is TGTGCCAGCAGTAACTGGGGGGAGGCGGCCTACGAGCAGTACTTC. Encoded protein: CASSNWGEAAYEQYF.

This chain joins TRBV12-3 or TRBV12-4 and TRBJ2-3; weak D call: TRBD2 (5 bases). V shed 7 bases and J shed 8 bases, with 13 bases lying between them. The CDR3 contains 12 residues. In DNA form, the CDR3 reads TGTGCCAGCAATCAATTCGGAGGTACGCAGTATTTT. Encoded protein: CASNQFGGTQYF.

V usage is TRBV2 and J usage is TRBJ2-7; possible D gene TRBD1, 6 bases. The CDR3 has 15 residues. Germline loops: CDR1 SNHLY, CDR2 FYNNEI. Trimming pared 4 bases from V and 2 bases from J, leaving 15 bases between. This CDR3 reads CASSGDTSGPYEQYF. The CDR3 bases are TGTGCCAGCAGTGGGGACACATCGGGACCCTACGAGCAGTACTTC.

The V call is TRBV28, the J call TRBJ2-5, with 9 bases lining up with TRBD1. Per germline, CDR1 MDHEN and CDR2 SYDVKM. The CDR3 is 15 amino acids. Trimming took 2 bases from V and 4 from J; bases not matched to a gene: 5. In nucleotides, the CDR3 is TGTGCCAGCAGTTTAATACAGGGGGCACGAGAGACCCAGTACTTC. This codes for CASSLIQGARETQYF.

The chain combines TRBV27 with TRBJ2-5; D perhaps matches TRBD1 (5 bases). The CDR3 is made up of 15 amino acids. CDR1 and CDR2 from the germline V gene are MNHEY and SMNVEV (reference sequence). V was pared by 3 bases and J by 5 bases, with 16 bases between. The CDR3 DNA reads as TGTGCCAGCAGTTTTTATGGGCAGGCAGGGGAGACCCAGTACTTC. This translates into CASSFYGQAGETQYF.

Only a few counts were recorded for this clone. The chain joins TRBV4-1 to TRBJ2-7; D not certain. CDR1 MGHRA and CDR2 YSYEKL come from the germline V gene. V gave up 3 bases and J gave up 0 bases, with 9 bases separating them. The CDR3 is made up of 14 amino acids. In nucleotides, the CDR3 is TGCGCCAGCAGCCAGAGGCGAACCTCCTACGAGCAGTACTTC. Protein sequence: CASSQRRTSYEQYF.

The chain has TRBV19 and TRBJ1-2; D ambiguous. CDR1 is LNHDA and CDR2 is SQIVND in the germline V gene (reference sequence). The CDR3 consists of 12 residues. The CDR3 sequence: CGAYGTNYGYTF. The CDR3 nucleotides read TGTGGGGCCTACGGGACTAACTATGGCTACACCTTC.

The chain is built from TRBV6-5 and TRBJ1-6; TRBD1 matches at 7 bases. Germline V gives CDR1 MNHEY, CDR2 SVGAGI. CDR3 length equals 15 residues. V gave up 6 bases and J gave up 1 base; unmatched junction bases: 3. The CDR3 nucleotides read TGTGCCAGCAGGTTGACAGGGTCCTATAATTCACCCCTCCACTTT. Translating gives CASRLTGSYNSPLHF.

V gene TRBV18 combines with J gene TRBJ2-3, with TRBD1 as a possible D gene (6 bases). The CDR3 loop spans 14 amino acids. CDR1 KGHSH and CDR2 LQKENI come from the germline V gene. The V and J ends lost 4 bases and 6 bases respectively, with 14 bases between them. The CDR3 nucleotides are TGTGCCAGCTCACTTGAGGGGGTTCTGGATACGCAGTATTTT. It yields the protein CASSLEGVLDTQYF.

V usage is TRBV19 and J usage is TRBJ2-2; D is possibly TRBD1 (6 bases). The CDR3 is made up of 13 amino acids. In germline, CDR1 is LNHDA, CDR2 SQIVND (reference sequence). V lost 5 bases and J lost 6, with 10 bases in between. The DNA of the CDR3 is TGTGCCAGTAGTCAACAGGGCGCCGGGGAGCTGTTTTTT. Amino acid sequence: CASSQQGAGELFF. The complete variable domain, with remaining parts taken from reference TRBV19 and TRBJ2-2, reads DGGITQSPKYLFRKEGQNVTLSCEQNLNHDAMYWYRQDPGQGLRLIYYSQIVNDFQKGDIAEGYSVSREKKESFPLTVTSAQKNPTAFYLCASSQQGAGELFFGEGSRLTVL.

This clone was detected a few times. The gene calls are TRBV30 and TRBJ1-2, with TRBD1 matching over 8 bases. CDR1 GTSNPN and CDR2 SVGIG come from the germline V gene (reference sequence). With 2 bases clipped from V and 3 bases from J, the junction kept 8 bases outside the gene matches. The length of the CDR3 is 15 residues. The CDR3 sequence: CAWSRQGFGHYGYTF. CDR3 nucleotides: TGTGCCTGGAGTCGACAGGGGTTCGGGCACTATGGCTACACCTTC.

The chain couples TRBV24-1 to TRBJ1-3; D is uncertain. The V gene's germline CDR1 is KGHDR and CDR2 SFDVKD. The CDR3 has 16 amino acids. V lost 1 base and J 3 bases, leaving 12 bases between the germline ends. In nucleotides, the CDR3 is TGTGCCACCAGTGATTTTGAACATATCATTGGAAACACCATATATTTT. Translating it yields CATSDFEHIIGNTIYF.

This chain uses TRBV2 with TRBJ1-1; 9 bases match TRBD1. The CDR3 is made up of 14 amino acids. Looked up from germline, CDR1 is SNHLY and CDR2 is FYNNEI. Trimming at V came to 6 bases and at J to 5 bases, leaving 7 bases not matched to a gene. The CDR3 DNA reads TGTGCCAGCAGCGTAACAGGGGGCCGAACTGAAGCTTTCTTT. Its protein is CASSVTGGRTEAFF.

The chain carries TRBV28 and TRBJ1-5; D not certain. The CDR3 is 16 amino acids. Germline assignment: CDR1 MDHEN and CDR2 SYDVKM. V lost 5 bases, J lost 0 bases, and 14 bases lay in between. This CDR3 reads CASSPDSGYSNQPQHF. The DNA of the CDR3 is TGTGCCAGCAGTCCTGACTCGGGTTATAGCAATCAGCCCCAGCATTTT.

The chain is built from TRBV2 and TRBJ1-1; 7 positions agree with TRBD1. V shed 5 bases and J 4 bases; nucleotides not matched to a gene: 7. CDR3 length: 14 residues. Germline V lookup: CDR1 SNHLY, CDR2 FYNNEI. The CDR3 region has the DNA TGTGCCAGCAGTAGGAGGGGGCGCGGCACTGAAGCTTTCTTT. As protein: CASSRRGRGTEAFF. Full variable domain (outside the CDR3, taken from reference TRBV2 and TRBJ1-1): EPEVTQTPSHQVTQMGQEVILRCVPISNHLYFYWYRQILGQKVEFLVSFYNNEISEKSEIFDDQFSVERPDGSNFTLKIRSTKLEDSAMYFCASSRRGRGTEAFFGQGTRLTVV.

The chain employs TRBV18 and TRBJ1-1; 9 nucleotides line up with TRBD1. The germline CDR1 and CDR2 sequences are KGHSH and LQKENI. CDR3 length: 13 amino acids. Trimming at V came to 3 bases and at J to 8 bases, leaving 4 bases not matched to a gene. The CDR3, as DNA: TGTGCCAGCTCACCTACAGGGGGCTCAGAAGCTTTCTTT. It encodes CASSPTGGSEAFF.

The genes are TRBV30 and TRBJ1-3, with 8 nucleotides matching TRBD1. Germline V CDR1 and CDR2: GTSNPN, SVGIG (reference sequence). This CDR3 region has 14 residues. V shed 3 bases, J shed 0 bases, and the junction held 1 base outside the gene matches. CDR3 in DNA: TGTGCCTGGAGCAGGGGGCCCTCTGGAAACACCATATATTTT. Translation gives CAWSRGPSGNTIYF.

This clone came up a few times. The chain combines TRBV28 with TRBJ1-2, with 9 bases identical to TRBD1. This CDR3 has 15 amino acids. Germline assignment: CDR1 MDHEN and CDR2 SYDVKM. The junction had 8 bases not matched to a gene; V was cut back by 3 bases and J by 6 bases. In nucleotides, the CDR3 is TGTGCCAGCAGTTTGTCGGGGGGACAGGGCGATGGCTACACCTTC. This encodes CASSLSGGQGDGYTF.

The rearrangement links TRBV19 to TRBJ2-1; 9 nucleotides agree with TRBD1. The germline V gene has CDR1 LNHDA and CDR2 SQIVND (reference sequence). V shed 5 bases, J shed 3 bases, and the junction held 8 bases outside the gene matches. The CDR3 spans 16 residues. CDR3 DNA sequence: TGTGCCAGTAGTCTAGGGACAGGGTCGCTCTACAATGAGCAGTTCTTC. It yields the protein CASSLGTGSLYNEQFF.

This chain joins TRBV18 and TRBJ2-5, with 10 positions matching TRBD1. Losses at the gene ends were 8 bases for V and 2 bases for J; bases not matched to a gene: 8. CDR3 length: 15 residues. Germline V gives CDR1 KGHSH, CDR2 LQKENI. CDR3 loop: CASRRDRGSQETQYF. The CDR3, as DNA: TGTGCCAGCCGGCGGGACAGGGGATCTCAAGAGACCCAGTACTTC.

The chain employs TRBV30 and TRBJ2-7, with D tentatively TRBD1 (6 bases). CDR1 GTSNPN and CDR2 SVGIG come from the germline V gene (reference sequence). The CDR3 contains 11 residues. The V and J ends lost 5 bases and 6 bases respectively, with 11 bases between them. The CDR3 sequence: CAWEQGLEQYF. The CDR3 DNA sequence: TGTGCCTGGGAGCAGGGGCTCGAGCAGTACTTC.

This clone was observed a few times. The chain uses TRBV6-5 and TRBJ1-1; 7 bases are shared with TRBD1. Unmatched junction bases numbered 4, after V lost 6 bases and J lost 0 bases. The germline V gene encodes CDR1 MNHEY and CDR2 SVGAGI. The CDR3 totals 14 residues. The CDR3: CASSQQGLNTEAFF. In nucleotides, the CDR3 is TGTGCCAGCAGCCAACAGGGGCTGAACACTGAAGCTTTCTTT.

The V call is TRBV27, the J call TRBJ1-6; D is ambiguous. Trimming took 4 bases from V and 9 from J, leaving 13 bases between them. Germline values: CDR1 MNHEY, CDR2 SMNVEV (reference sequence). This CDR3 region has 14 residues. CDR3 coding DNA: TGTGCCAGCAGTTCGCAATACAGCGGTTCACCCCTCCACTTT. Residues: CASSSQYSGSPLHF.

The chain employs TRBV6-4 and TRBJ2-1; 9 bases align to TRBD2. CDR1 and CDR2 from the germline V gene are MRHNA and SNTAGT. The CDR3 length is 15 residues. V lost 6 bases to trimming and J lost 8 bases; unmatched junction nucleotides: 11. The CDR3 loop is CASSSIAGAKDEQFF. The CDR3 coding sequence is TGTGCCAGCAGCTCCATAGCGGGAGCAAAGGATGAGCAGTTCTTC.

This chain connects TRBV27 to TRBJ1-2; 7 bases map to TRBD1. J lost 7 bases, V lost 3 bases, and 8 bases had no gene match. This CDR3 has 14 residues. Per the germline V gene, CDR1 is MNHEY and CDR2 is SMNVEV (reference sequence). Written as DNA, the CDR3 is TGTGCCAGCAGTTTGTTAGGGGGCTCGGGTGGCTACACCTTC. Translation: CASSLLGGSGGYTF.

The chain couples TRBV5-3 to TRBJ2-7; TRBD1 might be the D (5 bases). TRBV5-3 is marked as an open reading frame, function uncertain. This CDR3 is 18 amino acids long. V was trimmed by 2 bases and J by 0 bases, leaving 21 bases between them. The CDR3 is CARSFVIETEVSSYEQYF. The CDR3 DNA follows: TGTGCCAGAAGCTTTGTCATTGAGACAGAAGTGAGCTCCTACGAGCAGTACTTC.

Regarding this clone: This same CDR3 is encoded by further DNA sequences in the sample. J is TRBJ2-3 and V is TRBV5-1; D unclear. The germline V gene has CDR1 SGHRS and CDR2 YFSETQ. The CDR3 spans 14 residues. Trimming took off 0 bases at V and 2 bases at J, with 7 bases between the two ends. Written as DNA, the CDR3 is TGCGCCAGCAGCTTGGGCGGCTACACAGATACGCAGTATTTT. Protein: CASSLGGYTDTQYF.

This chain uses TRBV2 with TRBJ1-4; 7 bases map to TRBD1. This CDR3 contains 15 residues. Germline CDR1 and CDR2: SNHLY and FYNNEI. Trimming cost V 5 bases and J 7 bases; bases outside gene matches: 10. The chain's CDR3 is CASSSPQTGLEKLFF. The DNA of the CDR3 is TGTGCCAGCAGTAGTCCCCAGACAGGGCTTGAAAAACTGTTTTTT.

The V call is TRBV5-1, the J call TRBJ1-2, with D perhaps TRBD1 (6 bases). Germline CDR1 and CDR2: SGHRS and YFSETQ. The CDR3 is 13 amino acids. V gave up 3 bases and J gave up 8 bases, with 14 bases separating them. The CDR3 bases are TGCGCCAGCAGCTACGAAAAGGGACACGGCTACACCTTC. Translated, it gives CASSYEKGHGYTF.

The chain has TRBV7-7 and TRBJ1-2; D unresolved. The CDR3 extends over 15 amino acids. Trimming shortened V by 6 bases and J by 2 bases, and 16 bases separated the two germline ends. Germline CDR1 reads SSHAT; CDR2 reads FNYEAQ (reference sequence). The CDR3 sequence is CASRRHSPCNYGYTF. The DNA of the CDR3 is TGTGCCAGCAGGAGACACAGTCCCTGCAACTATGGCTACACCTTC. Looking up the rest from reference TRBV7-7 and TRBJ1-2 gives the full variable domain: GAGVSQSPRYKVTKRGQDVTLRCDPISSHATLYWYQQALGQGPEFLTYFNYEAQPDKSGLPSDRFSAERPEGSISTLTIQRTEQRDSAMYRCASRRHSPCNYGYTFGSGTRLTVV.